This TCR beta chain was captured by sequencing in a study of blood T cells in healthy people across ages. This CDR3 has 14 residues. The V end lost 1 base, the J end lost 4 bases, and 13 bases lay between the germline ends. Germline V gives CDR1 DFQATT, CDR2 SNEGSKA (reference sequence). This clonotype was seen a few times. The CDR3 does not end in the conserved phenylalanine or tryptophan, so this is likely a read error. Using a J-beta primer mix together with a sample-barcoded 5' primer, a second PCR was run for roughly 6 to 11 cycles. Every cDNA molecule bore a tag from a template-switch adaptor containing 12 random nucleotides. A single record per CDR3 protein comes from TCRdb applying MiXCR to the 5' RACE reads. The sample lists 500,000 to 600,000 distinct CDR3 sequences; approximately 27% were seen once. There were healthy Caucasian individuals from Russia, aged about 6 to 95, serving as donors. The draw of peripheral blood yielded around 10 milliliters from each donor. Researchers isolated at least 6 million PBMCs per sample.

The sequencing sample was made of blood. The rearrangement joins TRBV20-1 to TRBJ2-5; possible D gene TRBD2, 6 bases. The sequence was collected from a woman in her 70s in good health. CDR3 region: CSARGLRGGETQYS. CDR3 bases: TGCAGTGCTAGAGGATTAAGGGGAGGAGAGACCCAGTACTCC.